The source of this TCR beta chain is a study of T cell responses to AZD1222 COVID-19 vaccine. About the study: Some second doses came at about 4 weeks and others at about 12 weeks; these were pooled.

Data came from immunoSEQ multiplex PCR; TCRdb stores just in-frame clones and leaves some out. The table records under 150,000 clones, 88% of them present only once. This clone was observed once. Its antigen remains unidentified. Study-level findings and limits: Repertoires in all cases were sampled only once the peak T cell response had passed. Nearly half of spike-specific TCRs reportedly target unmutated variant regions. In a largely white British group with more females than males, clonal diversity was possibly underestimated.

This TCR was sampled from an adult in good health. The sequencing used peripheral blood, collected on day 0 of AZD1222 vaccination.

The DNA of the CDR3 is TGCGCCAGCAGCCAAGGGCGACTAGCGGGGGCCGAGACCCAGTACTTC. Residues: CASSQGRLAGAETQYF. This chain connects TRBV5-1 to TRBJ2-5; 12 bases align to TRBD2. With 4 bases clipped from V and 5 bases from J, the junction kept 9 bases outside the gene matches. CDR1 is SGHRS and CDR2 is YFSETQ in the germline V gene. The CDR3 runs 16 residues.